This TCR beta chain was retrieved from a study of T cells in Graves' hyperthyroidism and ophthalmopathy (dated by TCRdb to the late 2010s). Some background on the complete study: Peripheral blood samples were taken at initial diagnosis, before any treatment was given. TCR Vbeta CDR3 sequencing of 120 to 150 peripheral blood samples (43 ophthalmopathy, about 75 hyperthyroidism and some 17 progressor patients) is reported in the paper. The roughly 90 discovery patients were divided at random into training and test sets in a 7:3 ratio. An independent validation cohort of around 20 hyperthyroidism patients and 17 patients who later progressed to ophthalmopathy tested prospective prediction of ophthalmopathy. In addition, the study compared T-cell repertoires in thyroid tissue and in blood from six Graves' hyperthyroidism patients. To identify TCR V-J signatures that set the groups apart, the researchers used a discovery cohort of about a hundred patients, made up of 43 with Graves' ophthalmopathy and approximately 57 with stable Graves' hyperthyroidism. Following sampling, methimazole starting at 30 mg daily was given to hyperthyroidism patients, and high-dose intravenous methylprednisolone was given to ophthalmopathy patients. Results and caveats for the whole study, not just this receptor: In validation, the model predicted progression to ophthalmopathy a median of about 6 months before onset, with over 60% sensitivity and around 76% specificity. Sample size was not statistically predetermined, and investigators were not blinded to group allocation. Most expanded thyroid clonotypes (frequency above 0.001) were also detected in blood, suggesting blood repertoires may reflect thyroid immune responses. A 13 V-J signature model separated ophthalmopathy from stable hyperthyroidism, with about 88% sensitivity and roughly 82% specificity in cross-validation and 80%/75% in testing.

The TCR beta CDR3 regions were amplified from RNA transcripts. The TCR CDR3 was subjected to a first round of RT-PCR using the HTBI primer set and the Qiagen OneStep RT-PCR kit. The libraries were constructed in a second round of multiplex PCR and then size-selected and purified. Sequencing of the libraries was done on an Illumina HiSeq2000 using paired-end 100 bp reads. The paper's data handling went like this. SOAPnuke was used to process the raw data, throwing out any read that contained adapters or uncalled bases, had a mean Phred below 15, or lacked an exact constant-primer or identifier match. COPE v1.2.5 was used to merge high-quality paired reads, and clonotypes were defined as unique nucleotide sequences. Clonotypes were aligned to IMGT TRBV, TRBD and TRBJ reference segments using MiTCR v1.1. Only V-J combinations with frequency above 0.0001, covering about 99% of repertoires, were analysed. A TCS score was defined as the ratio of F50 (clonal expansion) to E x V (chaos), with BLOSUM62-based TCRdist applied between CDR3 peptides within each V-J. Welch's t-statistics and random forest reduced roughly 530 V-J features to about 12, which were used in a naive Bayes classifier (R e1071). The raw public reads went through TCRdb reprocessing: fastp at Q25, MiXCR clone calling, in-frame beta chains kept. Entries are consolidated by CDR3 protein sequence, retaining the most common genes and DNA. V and J calls and clone size were set by TCRdb, not the authors. The sample contains about 620,000 distinct CDR3 sequences, under 20% of them found a single time. Of the sample, 3.5% to 4% falls within the top ten clones.

The CDR3, cysteine through phenylalanine, is 12 amino acids long. Left in the record is the CDR3 DNA by itself, 36 bases read in frame from the first base. V ends up 8 bases short and J 3 bases short, with an unmatched junction base count of 3. CDR1 and CDR2, looked up from the germline V gene (reference sequence), are GTSNPN and SVGIG. Concerning this clonotype itself: Its recognized antigen is unknown. The record has no base qualities; no much larger clone is one base away.

Stable Graves' hyperthyroidism was defined as no progression to ophthalmopathy during 18 months of follow-up. Hyperthyroidism patients were newly diagnosed, had a disease duration of under 2 months, and were aged 18 to 65 years. Any patient with an uncontrolled infection, another autoimmune disease, pregnancy or lactation was excluded. Diagnoses relied on clinical symptoms, serum thyroxine and TRAb, thyroid ultrasound and orbital computed tomography. PBMCs were isolated from about 9 ml of fresh peripheral blood by Ficoll-Paque density gradient centrifugation. Trizol reagent was used to extract total RNA, and RNA quality was then checked on an Agilent 2100 Bioanalyzer.

The rearranged chain carries TRBV30 and TRBJ1-1, with 10 bases in between that match TRBD1. This TCR derives from a woman between 25 and 40 years old with Graves' hyperthyroidism. Sequencing input: blood. In nucleotides, the sequence is TGTGCCGGACAGGGGGGGCACACTGAAGCTTTCTTT. It codes for CAGQGGHTEAFF.